This T cell receptor (beta chain) was obtained from a study of blood T cells in healthy people across ages. Findings and caveats of the study: The long-lived group displayed more naive CD4+ cells, plus higher diversity, than the aged donors did.

A second about 7 to 12 cycle PCR used barcoded and J-beta primers. Each sample provided no less than 2.5 million CDR3-containing paired-end reads. TCRdb ran MiXCR on the 5' RACE reads and lists one entry per CDR3 protein. The sample contains fewer than 950,000 distinct CDR3 sequences, approximately 55% of which appear only once. Germline lookup yields CDR1 DFQATT and CDR2 SNEGSKA (reference sequence). The CDR3 spans 14 residues. The V end lost 0 bases, the J end lost 4 bases, and 12 bases lay between the germline ends. To note about this clonotype: Its antigen remains unknown.

The sample comprised blood. The J gene is TRBJ2-5, the V gene TRBV20-1; perhaps D is TRBD1 or TRBD2 (5 bases each). This TCR derives from an elderly man in good health. The chain's CDR3 is CSARDPRGGETQYF. The CDR3 DNA sequence: TGCAGTGCTAGAGATCCTCGGGGCGGAGAGACCCAGTACTTC.